This T cell receptor (beta chain) was captured in a study of blood T cell repertoires in COVID-19. Generated by immunoSEQ multiplex PCR, the TCRdb table keeps only in-frame clones and is missing some. The top ten clones hold approximately 1.5% of a sample with a few hundred thousand clones, more than 70% of them seen once. V lost 2 bases and J lost 3; bases outside the gene matches: 2. Germline V gene sequence: CDR1 LGHNA, CDR2 YSLEER. The CDR3 is 14 residues long. Enrollees, roughly 18 to 89 years old, lived in 20 to 25 US areas. A PCR-confirmed or clinician-diagnosed COVID-19 case had contacted exposed participants within 2 weeks of entry.

The source of this sequence is a woman aged 18-29 years who had been exposed to COVID-19. The sequenced material came from PBMCs or T cells enriched from blood (not recorded which). The chain carries TRBV4-3 and TRBJ2-7, with TRBD2 matching over 9 bases. CDR3 coding DNA: TGCGCCAGCAGCCAACAAGCGGGGGGCTACGAGCAGTACTTC. Protein: CASSQQAGGYEQYF.